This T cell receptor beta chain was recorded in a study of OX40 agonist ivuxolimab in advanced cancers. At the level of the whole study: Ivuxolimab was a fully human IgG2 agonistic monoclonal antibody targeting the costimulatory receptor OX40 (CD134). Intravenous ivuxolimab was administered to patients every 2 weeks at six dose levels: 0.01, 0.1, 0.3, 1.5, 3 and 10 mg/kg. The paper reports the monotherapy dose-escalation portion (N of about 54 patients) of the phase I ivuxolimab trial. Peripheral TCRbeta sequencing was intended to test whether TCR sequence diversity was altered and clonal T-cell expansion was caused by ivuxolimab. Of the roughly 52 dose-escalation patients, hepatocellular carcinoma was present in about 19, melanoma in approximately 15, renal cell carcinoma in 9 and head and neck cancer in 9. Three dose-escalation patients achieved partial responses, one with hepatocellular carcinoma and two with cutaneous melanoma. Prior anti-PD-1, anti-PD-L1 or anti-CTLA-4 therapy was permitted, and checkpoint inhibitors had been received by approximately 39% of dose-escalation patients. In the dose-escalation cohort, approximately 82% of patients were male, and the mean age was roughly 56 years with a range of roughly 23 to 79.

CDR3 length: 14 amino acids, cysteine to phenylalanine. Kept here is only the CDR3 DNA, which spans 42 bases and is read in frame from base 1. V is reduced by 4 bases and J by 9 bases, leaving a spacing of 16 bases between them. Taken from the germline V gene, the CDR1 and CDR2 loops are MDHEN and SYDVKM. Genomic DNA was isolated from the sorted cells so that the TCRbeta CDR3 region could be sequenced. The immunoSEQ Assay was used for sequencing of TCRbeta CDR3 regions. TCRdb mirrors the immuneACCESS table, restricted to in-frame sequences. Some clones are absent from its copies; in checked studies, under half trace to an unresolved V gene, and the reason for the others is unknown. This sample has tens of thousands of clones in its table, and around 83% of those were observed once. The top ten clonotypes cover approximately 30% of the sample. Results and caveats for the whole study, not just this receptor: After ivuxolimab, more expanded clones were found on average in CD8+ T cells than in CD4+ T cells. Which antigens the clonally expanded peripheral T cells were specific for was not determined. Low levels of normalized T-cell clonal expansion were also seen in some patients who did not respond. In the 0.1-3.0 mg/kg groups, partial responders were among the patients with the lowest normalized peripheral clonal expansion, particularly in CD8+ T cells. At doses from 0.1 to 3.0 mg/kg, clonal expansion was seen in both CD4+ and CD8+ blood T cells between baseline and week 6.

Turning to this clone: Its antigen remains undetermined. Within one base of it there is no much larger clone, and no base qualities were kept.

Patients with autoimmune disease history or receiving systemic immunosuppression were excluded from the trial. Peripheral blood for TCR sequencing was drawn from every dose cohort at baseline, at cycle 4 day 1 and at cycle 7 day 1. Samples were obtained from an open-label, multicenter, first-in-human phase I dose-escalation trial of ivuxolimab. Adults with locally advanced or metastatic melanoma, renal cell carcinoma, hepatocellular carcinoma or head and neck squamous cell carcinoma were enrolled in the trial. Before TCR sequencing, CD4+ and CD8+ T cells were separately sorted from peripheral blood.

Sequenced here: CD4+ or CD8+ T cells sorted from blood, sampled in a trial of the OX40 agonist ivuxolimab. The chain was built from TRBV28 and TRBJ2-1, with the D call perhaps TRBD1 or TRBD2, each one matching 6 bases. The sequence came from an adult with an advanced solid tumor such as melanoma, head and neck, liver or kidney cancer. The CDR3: CASSSTRGVGEQFF. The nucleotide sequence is TGTGCCAGCAGTTCCACAAGGGGGGTGGGTGAGCAGTTCTTC.